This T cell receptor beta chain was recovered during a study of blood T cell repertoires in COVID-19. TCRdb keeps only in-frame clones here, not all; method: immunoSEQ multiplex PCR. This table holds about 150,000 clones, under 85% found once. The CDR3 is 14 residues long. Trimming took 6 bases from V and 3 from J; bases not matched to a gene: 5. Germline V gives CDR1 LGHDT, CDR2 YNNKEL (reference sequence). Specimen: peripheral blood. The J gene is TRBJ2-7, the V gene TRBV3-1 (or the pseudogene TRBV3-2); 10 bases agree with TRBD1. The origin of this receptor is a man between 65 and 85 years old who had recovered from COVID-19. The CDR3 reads CASRNRDRGYEQYF. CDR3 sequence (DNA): TGTGCCAGCAGGAACCGGGACAGGGGCTACGAGCAGTACTTC.